This is a list of T cell receptor beta chains from one sample in a study of cytomegalovirus exposure and HLA in healthy donors. Profiled with immunoSEQ multiplex PCR; TCRdb holds only in-frame clones, not every one. Here the sample spans 90,000 to 150,000 clones, more than 65% being singletons. The sequencing input was PBMCs. These receptors originate from a human donor in good health. Each CDR3 is given with its conserved first and last residue. D genes are given only for firm matches. Rows may omit the clone size; those that give it use once, few, many or a size class.

clone size	D gene	V gene	J gene	CDR3 DNA	CDR3 protein
NA	NA	TRBV9	TRBJ2-2	TGTGCCAGCAGCGTATTGGGGGGTGATGGTGGGATTACCGGGGAGCTGTTTTTT	CASSVLGGDGGITGELFF
NA	TRBD1	TRBV10-1	TRBJ2-7	TGCGCCAGCAGTGGGGACAGGGACTACGAGCAGTACTTC	CASSGDRDYEQYF
NA	NA	TRBV6-5	TRBJ1-2	TGTGCCAGCAGTTTAGGACACCCCCGGGGCTACACCTTC	CASSLGHPRGYTF
NA	TRBD1	TRBV6-5	TRBJ1-4	TGTGCCAGCACTTTACAGGCAGGGGGAAATGAAAAACTGTTTTTT	CASTLQAGGNEKLFF
NA	NA	TRBV10-1	TRBJ1-1	TGCGCCAGCAGAACAGGGAGGAACACTGAAGCTTTCTTT	CASRTGRNTEAFF
once	NA	TRBV18	TRBJ2-2	TGTGCCAGCTCACCACCTCTAAGGAGGTGGCGGGTGACCGGGGAGCTGTTTTTT	CASSPPLRRWRVTGELFF
NA	TRBD1	TRBV28	TRBJ2-5	TGTGCCAGCAACCGGGACAGGGGTCGAGAAGAGACCCAGTACTTC	CASNRDRGREETQYF
NA	NA	TRBV7-2	TRBJ2-5	TGTGCCAGCAGCTTAGACAGGGTCCAAGAGACCCAGTACTTC	CASSLDRVQETQYF
NA	NA	TRBV30	TRBJ1-2	TGTGCCTGGAGTGCCGCGGCAGACTATGGCTACACCTTC	CAWSAAADYGYTF
NA	NA	TRBV2	TRBJ2-7	TGTGCCAGCAACGGGGCAGGGGCCTACGAGCAGTACTTC	CASNGAGAYEQYF